The entry below gives a single TCR beta chain sequence along with its context. Its specificity is unknown. With 3 bases clipped from V and 4 bases from J, the junction kept 7 bases outside the gene matches. Germline V gene lookup returns CDR1 LNHDA and CDR2 SQIVND (reference sequence). The CDR3 is made up of 16 amino acids. A multiplex PCR was run with 60 Vbeta primers and 13 Jbeta primers. Profiled with immunoSEQ multiplex PCR; TCRdb holds only in-frame clones, not every one. The table records under 250,000 clones, 65% to 80% of them present only once. These data belong to a study of cytomegalovirus exposure and HLA in healthy donors. Across the whole study: Assignment to the Caucasian-associated ancestry cluster applied to 75% to 85% of the approximately 400 genotyped donors.

Study-level points and caveats: More clonal expansion characterized HLA-associated TCR beta chains than equally common others in a later analysis.

This sequence originates from a man between 50 and 59 years old in good health and CMV-seronegative. The material sequenced was PBMCs. The chain uses TRBV19 and TRBJ2-3; 10 nucleotides agree with TRBD2. DNA for the CDR3: TGTGCCAGTAGTATGCGAGTAGCGGGAGGCTCAGATACGCAGTATTTT. Protein: CASSMRVAGGSDTQYF.